This T cell receptor (beta chain) was profiled in a study of blood T cell repertoires in COVID-19. The wider study: PBMCs, B-cell-depleted T cells, or T cells provided the cDNA or gDNA that made up the material.

As originally analysed: Amplification of reference gene primers provided the estimated nucleated cell counts. The protocol was immunoSEQ multiplex PCR, while the TCRdb copy is restricted to in-frame clones and leaves out a portion. Clone size and the V and J calls come from that table; the DNA yielded D and trimming. The table has about 84,000 clones, about 86% seen once; the top ten hold around two fifths. The table lists this clone with many counts. V gave up 4 bases and J gave up 5 bases, with 17 bases separating them. The CDR3 runs to 15 residues. Looked up from germline, CDR1 is LNHDA and CDR2 is SQIVND (reference sequence).

Sequencing was done on a sample of peripheral blood. This sequence joins TRBV19 and TRBJ1-2, with D unclear. The TCR comes from an elderly man with active or convalescent COVID-19. Here the CDR3 DNA reads TGTGCCAGTAGTAAAGTGGACTCCTCTGGGTATGGCTACACCTTC. The encoded protein is CASSKVDSSGYGYTF.